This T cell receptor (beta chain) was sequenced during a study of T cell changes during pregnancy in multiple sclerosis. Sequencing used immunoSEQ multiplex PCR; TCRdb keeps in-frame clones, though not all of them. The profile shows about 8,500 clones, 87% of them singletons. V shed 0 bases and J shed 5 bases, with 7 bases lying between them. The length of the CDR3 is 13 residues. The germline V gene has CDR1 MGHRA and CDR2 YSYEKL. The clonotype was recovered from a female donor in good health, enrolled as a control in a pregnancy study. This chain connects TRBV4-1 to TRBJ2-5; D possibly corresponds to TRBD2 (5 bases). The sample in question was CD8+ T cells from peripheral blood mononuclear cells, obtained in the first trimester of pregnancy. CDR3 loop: CASSQELDETQYF. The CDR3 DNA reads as TGCGCCAGCAGCCAAGAACTAGATGAGACCCAGTACTTC.